Listed below are T cell receptor beta chains from one sample, sequenced in a study of control samples from healthy donors and cancer patients. The assay was immunoSEQ multiplex PCR, and TCRdb's table has in-frame clones only and misses some. The table includes about 140,000 clones, around 94% detected once. Sequences were obtained from blood. The origin of the receptors is a man aged 35 to 55 in good health. Both conserved end residues are part of each CDR3. A D gene is named only where the DNA matches it firmly.

>TRBV5-1|TRBJ1-2|-
CASSSEQGYGYTF
TGCGCCAGCAGCTCAGAACAGGGATATGGCTACACCTTC
>TRBV4-3|TRBJ2-7|TRBD1
CASSEIPGQGVYEQYF
TGCGCCAGCAGCGAAATACCGGGACAGGGGGTTTACGAGCAGTACTTC
>TRBV9|TRBJ1-3|-
CASSVAQGTSGNTIYF
TGTGCCAGCAGCGTAGCCCAGGGGACCTCTGGAAACACCATATATTTT
>TRBV2|TRBJ1-4|-
CASSGSWGINEKLFF
TGTGCCAGCAGTGGCTCCTGGGGTATTAATGAAAAACTGTTTTTT
>TRBV7-3|TRBJ2-2|-
CASRIALNTGELFF
TGTGCCAGCAGGATTGCTCTAAACACCGGGGAGCTGTTTTTT
>TRBV12-3/TRBV12-4|TRBJ2-5|-
CASSIGEVTQYF
TGTGCCAGCAGTATCGGGGAGGTGACCCAGTACTTC
>TRBV24-1|TRBJ1-3|TRBD1
CATSDGRGGNTIYF
TGTGCCACCAGTGACGGCAGGGGGGGAAACACCATATATTTT
>TRBV6-5|TRBJ1-3|-
CASNRGGIAGNTIYF
TGTGCCAGCAACCGAGGGGGAATAGCTGGAAACACCATATATTTT
>TRBV7-9|TRBJ2-4|-
CASSLAGDKNIQYF
TGTGCCAGCAGCTTAGCGGGGGACAAAAACATTCAGTACTTC
>TRBV4-3|TRBJ1-6|-
CASSRRGSSYNSPLHF
TGCGCCAGCAGCCGCCGAGGGAGCTCCTATAATTCACCCCTCCACTTT
>TRBV24-1|TRBJ2-1|TRBD2
CATSDHQPGLAGAWKSSYNEQFF
TGTGCCACCAGTGACCATCAACCGGGACTAGCGGGGGCCTGGAAAAGCTCCTACAATGAGCAGTTCTTC
>TRBV5-1|TRBJ1-4|-
CASSLGGALAEKLFF
TGCGCCAGCAGCTTGGGGGGGGCGCTTGCCGAAAAACTGTTTTTT
>TRBV5-6|TRBJ1-5|-
CASSLGTNQPQHF
TGTGCCAGCAGCTTGGGAACAAATCAGCCCCAGCATTTT
>TRBV11-2|TRBJ1-1|TRBD1
CASSFQGVTEAFF
TGTGCCAGCAGCTTTCAGGGGGTTACTGAAGCTTTCTTT
>TRBV2|TRBJ1-3|-
CASMRTFGNTIYF
TGTGCCAGCATGAGGACATTTGGAAACACCATATATTTT
>TRBV19|TRBJ2-1|-
CASSITKLRSYNEQFF
TGTGCCAGTAGTATAACCAAGCTTCGCTCCTACAATGAGCAGTTCTTC
>TRBV9|TRBJ1-2|-
CASSRDQGLGYGYTF
TGTGCCAGCAGCCGCGATCAGGGGCTAGGCTATGGCTACACCTTC
>TRBV7-2|TRBJ1-2|-
CASSSSEAGKPTF
TGTGCCAGCAGCTCGTCCGAGGCTGGGAAGCCCACCTTC
>TRBV4-1|TRBJ2-1|TRBD1
CASSQEDRASYNEQFF
TGCGCCAGCAGCCAAGAAGACAGGGCCTCCTACAATGAGCAGTTCTTC
>TRBV5-5|TRBJ2-7|TRBD1
CASSRLTPGQGLYEQYF
TGTGCCAGCAGCCGACTAACACCGGGACAGGGCCTTTACGAGCAGTACTTC
>TRBV4-1|TRBJ1-5|TRBD1
CASSLVAGTENQPQHF
TGCGCCAGCAGCCTAGTAGCCGGGACAGAGAATCAGCCCCAGCATTTT
>TRBV13|TRBJ1-5|-
CASSLGAGNQPQHF
TGTGCCAGCAGCTTAGGGGCAGGTAATCAGCCCCAGCATTTT